One and the same sample provided the 32 T cell receptor beta chains below, sequenced in a study of cytomegalovirus exposure and HLA in healthy donors. A multiplex PCR was run with 60 Vbeta primers and 13 Jbeta primers. TCRdb's copy holds only in-frame clones and misses some; the assay was immunoSEQ multiplex PCR. The sample lists approximately 190,000 clones, around 83% seen once, with 1.7% in the top ten. The sample consisted of PBMCs. The receptors were gathered from a man aged 35-49 years in good health and CMV-seropositive.

The V call is TRBV5-1, the J call TRBJ1-5, with 8 bases matching TRBD1. CDR3 length: 15 residues. The V gene end was trimmed by 4 bases and the J gene end by 2 bases; junction bases not matched to a gene: 5. Germline-derived CDR1 and CDR2 are SGHRS and YFSETQ. CDR3: CASSHGTGRNQPQHF. CDR3 bases: TGCGCCAGCAGCCACGGGACAGGACGCAATCAGCCCCAGCATTTT.

The chain is built from TRBV5-1 and TRBJ2-1, with 11 bases fitting TRBD2. The CDR3 is 14 amino acids. Germline V gene data show CDR1 as SGHRS and CDR2 as YFSETQ. The V gene end was trimmed by 4 bases and the J gene end by 8 bases; junction bases not matched to a gene: 5. The CDR3 reads CASSLAGGLDEQFF. The CDR3 DNA follows: TGCGCCAGCAGCCTAGCGGGAGGTCTTGATGAGCAGTTCTTC. Variable domain in full (rest from reference TRBV5-1 and TRBJ2-1): KAGVTQTPRYLIKTRGQQVTLSCSPISGHRSVSWYQQTPGQGLQFLFEYFSETQRNKGNFPGRFSGRQFSNSRSEMNVSTLELGDSALYLCASSLAGGLDEQFFGPGTRLTVL.

The genes are TRBV6-6 and TRBJ1-1; D not certain. Per germline, CDR1 MNHNY and CDR2 SVGAGI (reference sequence). This CDR3 spans 14 amino acids. V lost 2 bases to trimming and J lost 8 bases, with 15 bases between them. This CDR3 reads CASSYPEGGYEAFF. The CDR3 DNA is TGTGCCAGCAGTTACCCGGAGGGCGGTTACGAAGCTTTCTTT.

Here the CDR3 DNA reads TGTGCCACCACTACCCTAGCGAACTCCTACGAGCAGTACTTC. It codes for CATTTLANSYEQYF. The J gene is TRBJ2-7, the V gene TRBV28, with TRBD2 as a possible D gene (6 bases). Germline CDR1 reads MDHEN; CDR2 reads SYDVKM. The CDR3 consists of 14 residues. The ends were cut back, 10 bases at V and 0 bases at J, with 16 bases in the middle.

The chain recombines TRBV19 with TRBJ1-1, with 11 bases fitting TRBD1. The V gene's germline CDR1 is LNHDA and CDR2 SQIVND (reference sequence). The ends lost 4 bases at V and 10 bases at J; junction bases unmatched: 5. The CDR3 is made up of 13 amino acids. CDR3 bases: TGTGCCAGTAGTACCGGACAGGGGGCGGTAGCTTTCTTT. It yields the protein CASSTGQGAVAFF.

V and J are TRBV27 and TRBJ1-2; no clear D gene. CDR3 size: 14 residues. The V gene lost 3 bases and the J gene lost 11 bases, with 19 bases spanning the gap. Germline V gene lookup returns CDR1 MNHEY and CDR2 SMNVEV (reference sequence). CDR3 region: CASSFWPPTLGYTF. The CDR3 DNA reads as TGTGCCAGCAGTTTTTGGCCTCCGACCCTCGGGTACACCTTC.

V is TRBV5-1 and J is TRBJ1-1; the D is unclear. CDR3 length: 13 amino acids. From germline, CDR1 is SGHRS and CDR2 YFSETQ. Deletions cut 0 bases from V and 5 bases from J, with 8 bases between. The CDR3 loop reads CASSLAVETEAFF. The CDR3 region has the DNA TGCGCCAGCAGCTTGGCGGTGGAGACTGAAGCTTTCTTT.

This clone was recorded a few times. The chain carries TRBV19 and TRBJ2-3, with TRBD2 matching over 7 bases. Germline V gene lookup returns CDR1 LNHDA and CDR2 SQIVND (reference sequence). Germline trimming cut 1 base from V and 3 bases from J; bases unmatched to any gene: 7. The CDR3 covers 16 residues. The CDR3 region has the DNA TGTGCCAGTAGTATAGGACCGGGAGGTTCGACAGATACGCAGTATTTT. Translation: CASSIGPGGSTDTQYF.

The gene calls are TRBV28 and TRBJ2-3; 7 nucleotides match TRBD2. The CDR3 contains 15 residues. Trimming at V came to 4 bases and at J to 0 bases, leaving 4 bases not matched to a gene. CDR1 MDHEN and CDR2 SYDVKM come from the germline V gene. The CDR3 coding sequence is TGTGCCAGCAGTTGGGACTACCTTAGCACAGATACGCAGTATTTT. Translated: CASSWDYLSTDTQYF.

V gene TRBV7-6 combines with J gene TRBJ2-5; 8 nucleotides agree with TRBD1. The CDR3 consists of 13 residues. In germline, CDR1 is SGHVS, CDR2 FNYEAQ. V lost 1 base and J lost 5; bases outside the gene matches: 0. In DNA form, the CDR3 reads TGTGCCAGCAGCTTAGGACAGGGGGAGACCCAGTACTTC. The encoded protein is CASSLGQGETQYF.

The chain joins TRBV4-1 to TRBJ1-5, with D uncertain. Trimming took off 0 bases at V and 4 bases at J, with 10 bases between the two ends. Per the germline V gene, CDR1 is MGHRA and CDR2 is YSYEKL. CDR3 length equals 15 residues. In DNA, the CDR3 is TGCGCCAGCAGCCAAGATCAGCGGTTTAATCAGCCCCAGCATTTT. It codes for CASSQDQRFNQPQHF.

This sequence joins TRBV7-9 and TRBJ1-5, with D uncertain. Trimming pared 5 bases from V and 7 bases from J, leaving 9 bases between. The CDR3 sequence is 12 residues long. Per germline, CDR1 SEHNR and CDR2 FQNEAQ (reference sequence). Here the CDR3 DNA reads TGTGCCAGCAGCCCCGCGGGACAGCCCCAGCATTTT. This translates into CASSPAGQPQHF.

The V gene is TRBV4-3, the J gene TRBJ2-1; 9 bases are shared with TRBD2. The CDR3 has 17 amino acids. Germline lookup yields CDR1 LGHNA and CDR2 YSLEER. V shed 2 bases, J shed 5 bases, and the junction held 10 bases outside the gene matches. In DNA, the CDR3 is TGCGCCAGCAGCCAAATCGGAGCGGGAGGCCGCGACAATGAGCAGTTCTTC. As protein: CASSQIGAGGRDNEQFF.

The V call is TRBV5-5, the J call TRBJ2-7, with D possibly matching TRBD2 (5 bases). V was cut by 2 bases and J by 4 bases, with 13 bases left in between. CDR1 SGHKS and CDR2 YYEKEE come from the germline V gene (reference sequence). The CDR3 totals 14 residues. The CDR3 bases are TGTGCCAGCAGCTTCCCTAGCCGTTCGTACGAGCAGTACTTC. It yields the protein CASSFPSRSYEQYF.

This clone occurred a few times. V usage is TRBV6-6 and J usage is TRBJ1-5, with TRBD1 identical over 7 bases. V shed 5 bases, J shed 7 bases, and the junction held 8 bases outside the gene matches. Germline CDR1 MNHNY, CDR2 SVGAGI (reference sequence). This CDR3 comprises 14 residues. The CDR3 sequence is CASSHGTVGQPQHF. In DNA, the CDR3 is TGTGCCAGCAGTCACGGGACAGTGGGCCAGCCCCAGCATTTT.

V and J are TRBV30 and TRBJ1-4; 8 bases are shared with TRBD1. Germline V CDR1 and CDR2: GTSNPN, SVGIG (reference sequence). V lost 3 bases to trimming and J lost 8 bases; unmatched junction nucleotides: 8. The CDR3 has 14 residues. The CDR3 loop is CAWSHRGAGEKLFF. CDR3 DNA: TGTGCCTGGAGCCACAGGGGGGCAGGGGAAAAACTGTTTTTT.

V gene TRBV15 combines with J gene TRBJ2-1, with 10 nucleotides matching TRBD2. V was pared by 0 bases and J by 10 bases, with 9 bases of the junction left unmatched. CDR3 length: 16 residues. The germline V gene has CDR1 LNHNV and CDR2 YYDKDF (reference sequence). CDR3 residues: CATSRDLLAGEHEQFF. The CDR3 nucleotides read TGTGCCACCAGCAGAGATCTGCTAGCGGGAGAACACGAGCAGTTCTTC.

This clone appeared a single time. One end of the junction is discordant with germline, which a read error may explain. CDR3 coding DNA: TGTGCTAGCAGCTTAGGGAGCTCTAGCACAGATACGCAGTATTTT. Protein: CASSLGSSSTDTQYF. This chain connects TRBV7-7 to TRBJ2-3; D is possibly TRBD2 (5 bases). CDR3 size: 15 residues. Germline lookup yields CDR1 SSHAT and CDR2 FNYEAQ (reference sequence).

This sequence joins TRBV7-2 and TRBJ2-3, with 7 bases lining up with TRBD2. V was pared by 7 bases and J by 2 bases, with 9 bases of the junction left unmatched. The CDR3 has 15 amino acids. The germline V gene encodes CDR1 SGHTA and CDR2 FQGNSA. CDR3 protein: CASTSSSGITDTQYF. DNA for the CDR3: TGTGCCAGCACCTCGTCTAGCGGAATCACAGATACGCAGTATTTT.

In DNA, the CDR3 is TGTGCCAGCAGCTACAGGGTTTTGACCGGGGAGCTGTTTTTT. Residues: CASSYRVLTGELFF. The chain combines TRBV6-1 with TRBJ2-2; tentative D call: TRBD1 (6 bases). Germline CDR1 MNHNS, CDR2 SASEGT. This CDR3 comprises 14 residues. V lost 6 bases and J lost 5, with 13 bases in between.

V gene TRBV5-1 combines with J gene TRBJ2-5; 10 bases agree with TRBD1. The CDR3 sequence is 14 residues long. Germline-derived CDR1 and CDR2 are SGHRS and YFSETQ. Trimming took 3 bases from V and 5 from J; bases not matched to a gene: 4. The CDR3 DNA sequence: TGCGCCAGCAGCTGGGGACAGGGGATGGAGACCCAGTACTTC. Protein: CASSWGQGMETQYF.

V gene TRBV15 combines with J gene TRBJ1-1; TRBD1 agrees at 11 bases. Trimming removed 3 bases from V and 1 base from J; junction bases left unmatched: 7. Germline V gene lookup returns CDR1 LNHNV and CDR2 YYDKDF (reference sequence). The CDR3 runs to 17 residues. CDR3 DNA: TGTGCCACCAGCAGGGACAGGGGGCGCATGAGGAACACTGAAGCTTTCTTT. This translates into CATSRDRGRMRNTEAFF.

This chain joins TRBV5-1 and TRBJ2-5; D gene ambiguous. Germline assignment: CDR1 SGHRS and CDR2 YFSETQ. Trimming cost V 4 bases and J 5 bases, with 15 bases left between them. The CDR3 covers 14 residues. The CDR3 sequence is CASSIQVRQETQYF. The CDR3 DNA sequence: TGCGCCAGCAGCATTCAGGTCAGGCAGGAGACCCAGTACTTC.

J is TRBJ2-7 and V is TRBV4-1; D unresolved. The germline V gene has CDR1 MGHRA and CDR2 YSYEKL. Trimming took 0 bases from V and 2 from J, leaving 11 bases between them. This CDR3 has 15 residues. CDR3 region: CASSQEHIYTYEQYF. As DNA, the CDR3 is TGCGCCAGCAGCCAAGAACACATATATACCTACGAGCAGTACTTC.

The V and J genes are TRBV5-6 and TRBJ1-2; TRBD1 matches at 9 bases. V lost 4 bases, J lost 5 bases, and 9 bases stayed unmatched. This CDR3 region has 15 residues. CDR1 SGHDT and CDR2 YYEEEE come from the germline V gene. The CDR3 coding sequence is TGTGCCAGCAGCCCACGGACAGGGGCCTTTTATGGCTACACCTTC. Its protein is CASSPRTGAFYGYTF.

The chain links TRBV7-9 to TRBJ2-3; 9 bases line up with TRBD2. Per germline, CDR1 SEHNR and CDR2 FQNEAQ (reference sequence). CDR3 length: 17 amino acids. The V gene end was trimmed by 5 bases and the J gene end by 1 base; junction bases not matched to a gene: 10. In DNA, the CDR3 is TGTGCCAGCAGCCCGACTAGCGGCGGAGTTGGCACAGATACGCAGTATTTT. It translates to CASSPTSGGVGTDTQYF.

V gene TRBV7-6 combines with J gene TRBJ1-4; 7 bases are a match to TRBD1. The J segment lost 6 bases and the V segment lost 4 bases, leaving 5 bases of the junction unmatched. The CDR3 runs to 14 residues. Germline-derived CDR1 and CDR2 are SGHVS and FNYEAQ. The CDR3 is CASSSTGLDEKLFF. The CDR3 bases are TGTGCCAGCAGCTCGACAGGGTTGGATGAAAAACTGTTTTTT.

This chain connects TRBV6-5 to TRBJ1-2; 9 bases line up with TRBD1. Germline CDR1 reads MNHEY; CDR2 reads SVGAGI. The CDR3 is 16 amino acids. The V segment lost 4 bases and the J segment 4 bases; nucleotides outside the gene matches: 10. CDR3 residues: CASSFPAGQGSYGYTF. CDR3 DNA: TGTGCCAGCAGTTTCCCCGCGGGACAGGGATCCTATGGCTACACCTTC.

This rearrangement joins TRBV5-1 to TRBJ1-3; TRBD1 matches at 7 bases. CDR1 SGHRS and CDR2 YFSETQ come from the germline V gene. V lost 4 bases to trimming and J lost 0 bases; unmatched junction nucleotides: 7. The CDR3 has 16 amino acids. The CDR3: CASSRDRVASGNTIYF. CDR3 coding DNA: TGCGCCAGCAGCCGTGACAGGGTTGCCTCTGGAAACACCATATATTTT.

This sequence joins TRBV19 and TRBJ1-4; D unresolved. V was cut by 0 bases and J by 3 bases, with 8 bases left in between. Germline V gene data show CDR1 as LNHDA and CDR2 as SQIVND (reference sequence). CDR3 size: 15 residues. This chain's CDR3 is CASSIEVAANEKLFF. The CDR3 nucleotides are TGTGCCAGTAGTATAGAGGTGGCGGCTAATGAAAAACTGTTTTTT. Based on the CDR3 plus reference TRBV19 and TRBJ1-4, the full variable domain is DGGITQSPKYLFRKEGQNVTLSCEQNLNHDAMYWYRQDPGQGLRLIYYSQIVNDFQKGDIAEGYSVSREKKESFPLTVTSAQKNPTAFYLCASSIEVAANEKLFFGSGTQLSVL.

The V and J genes are TRBV5-1 and TRBJ1-2; D remains unclear. Trimming left V 0 bases short and J 6 bases short, with 9 bases between. The CDR3 is 13 amino acids. Germline V gene data show CDR1 as SGHRS and CDR2 as YFSETQ. The CDR3 region is CASSLAGGNGYTF. The DNA for the CDR3 is TGCGCCAGCAGCTTGGCGGGAGGGAATGGCTACACCTTC. Combining the CDR3 with reference TRBV5-1 and TRBJ1-2 gives the whole variable domain KAGVTQTPRYLIKTRGQQVTLSCSPISGHRSVSWYQQTPGQGLQFLFEYFSETQRNKGNFPGRFSGRQFSNSRSEMNVSTLELGDSALYLCASSLAGGNGYTFGSGTRLTVV.

The table lists this clone with a few counts. The CDR3 is CASSLVEGANEKLFF. In DNA, the CDR3 is TGCGCCAGCAGCTTGGTTGAGGGGGCCAATGAAAAACTGTTTTTT. The chain joins TRBV5-1 to TRBJ1-4, with TRBD1 identical over 7 bases. V was pared by 0 bases and J by 5 bases, with 4 bases of the junction left unmatched. The CDR3 is made up of 15 amino acids. Per the germline V gene, CDR1 is SGHRS and CDR2 is YFSETQ.